This is a list of T cell receptor beta chains from one sample in a study of T cells in Graves' hyperthyroidism and ophthalmopathy. MiXCR, run by TCRdb on the multiplex PCR reads, gives a single entry per CDR3 protein. The sample yields 250,000 to 300,000 distinct CDR3 sequences, around 19% seen once. The source material was blood. The source is a man in his forties or fifties with Graves' ophthalmopathy. Both conserved end residues are part of each CDR3. The D gene is left open where the match is weak. Expanded clones get a size class; other rows say once, few or many, or leave the size out.

J gene: TRBJ2-3
V gene: TRBV29-1
D gene: TRBD1
clone size: many
CDR3 protein: CSVEQQGSTDTQYF
CDR3 DNA: TGCAGCGTTGAACAACAGGGGAGCACAGATACGCAGTATTTT

J gene: TRBJ2-1
V gene: TRBV7-3
D gene: -
clone size: -
CDR3 protein: CASSLGIGARWFF
CDR3 DNA: TGTGCCAGCAGCTTAGGTATTGGGGCCCGGTGGTTCTTC

J gene: TRBJ1-1
V gene: TRBV12-3/TRBV12-4
D gene: -
clone size: many
CDR3 protein: CASSPSAVNTEAFF
CDR3 DNA: TGTGCCAGCAGCCCCTCGGCCGTGAACACTGAAGCTTTCTTT

J gene: TRBJ1-6
V gene: TRBV13
D gene: TRBD1
clone size: -
CDR3 protein: CASSSRPGQGLTYNSPLHF
CDR3 DNA: TGTGCCAGCAGCTCAAGACCGGGACAGGGATTGACCTATAATTCACCCCTCCACTTT

J gene: TRBJ2-7
V gene: TRBV5-1
D gene: TRBD2
clone size: -
CDR3 protein: CASSLRLADVYEQYF
CDR3 DNA: TGCGCCAGCAGCTTGAGGCTAGCGGATGTCTACGAGCAGTACTTC

J gene: TRBJ2-3
V gene: TRBV7-3
D gene: -
clone size: -
CDR3 protein: CASSFDKGGTDTQYF
CDR3 DNA: TGTGCCAGCAGCTTTGACAAGGGGGGAACAGATACGCAGTATTTT

J gene: TRBJ1-6
V gene: TRBV11-2
D gene: TRBD1
clone size: few
CDR3 protein: CASSSHRGDRSYNSPLHF
CDR3 DNA: TGTGCCAGCAGCTCCCACAGGGGAGATAGGTCCTATAATTCACCCCTCCACTTT

J gene: TRBJ2-3
V gene: TRBV28
D gene: TRBD1
clone size: -
CDR3 protein: CASSLTGGMADTQYF
CDR3 DNA: TGTGCCAGCAGTTTAACAGGGGGCATGGCAGATACGCAGTATTTT

J gene: TRBJ2-7
V gene: TRBV20-1
D gene: TRBD1
clone size: many
CDR3 protein: CSASRTGSSYEQYF
CDR3 DNA: TGCAGTGCTAGCCGGACAGGGAGCTCCTACGAGCAGTACTTC

J gene: TRBJ2-7
V gene: TRBV20-1
D gene: TRBD2
clone size: many
CDR3 protein: CSAKTSGNEQYF
CDR3 DNA: TGCAGTGCCAAAACTAGCGGGAACGAGCAGTACTTC

J gene: TRBJ2-7
V gene: TRBV3-1
D gene: -
clone size: few
CDR3 protein: CASSPKSGGGLGGEQYF
CDR3 DNA: TGTGCCAGCTCACCAAAGTCGGGAGGGGGCCTGGGCGGCGAGCAGTACTTC

J gene: TRBJ1-5
V gene: TRBV12-3/TRBV12-4
D gene: -
clone size: many
CDR3 protein: CASSLTAGFVQPQHF
CDR3 DNA: TGTGCCAGCAGTTTAACGGCAGGGTTCGTCCAGCCCCAGCATTTT

J gene: TRBJ1-1
V gene: TRBV7-9
D gene: TRBD1
clone size: -
CDR3 protein: CASSWSGTGNEAFF
CDR3 DNA: TGTGCCAGCAGCTGGTCCGGGACAGGGAATGAAGCTTTCTTT

J gene: TRBJ2-1
V gene: TRBV20-1
D gene: -
clone size: many
CDR3 protein: CSARVYGNSGNEQFF
CDR3 DNA: TGCAGTGCTAGAGTTTACGGGAATTCGGGCAATGAGCAGTTCTTC

J gene: TRBJ2-5
V gene: TRBV2
D gene: -
clone size: many
CDR3 protein: CASSERDSRYF
CDR3 DNA: TGTGCCAGCAGTGAGCGGGACAGTCGGTACTTC

J gene: TRBJ2-3
V gene: TRBV9
D gene: TRBD2
clone size: -
CDR3 protein: CASSVGGRDTDTQYF
CDR3 DNA: TGTGCCAGCAGCGTAGGCGGGAGGGACACAGATACGCAGTATTTT

J gene: TRBJ2-2
V gene: TRBV5-1
D gene: TRBD2
clone size: few
CDR3 protein: CASSTSGRAIAGELFF
CDR3 DNA: TGCGCCAGCAGTACTAGCGGGAGGGCCATTGCCGGGGAGCTGTTTTTT

J gene: TRBJ1-1
V gene: TRBV28
D gene: -
clone size: few
CDR3 protein: CASSLPRTPEAFF
CDR3 DNA: TGTGCCAGCAGTCTTCCACGGACCCCTGAAGCTTTCTTT

J gene: TRBJ2-1
V gene: TRBV3-1
D gene: -
clone size: few
CDR3 protein: CASSHPRSQFF
CDR3 DNA: TGTGCCAGCAGCCATCCTAGGTCCCAGTTCTTC

J gene: TRBJ2-1
V gene: TRBV3-1
D gene: -
clone size: -
CDR3 protein: CASSPWLTGQGNEQFF
CDR3 DNA: TGTGCCAGCAGCCCCTGGCTGACGGGGCAGGGGAATGAGCAGTTCTTC

J gene: TRBJ1-1
V gene: TRBV6-6
D gene: -
clone size: many
CDR3 protein: CASSYSGGTNTEAFF
CDR3 DNA: TGTGCCAGCAGTTACTCAGGCGGGACAAACACTGAAGCTTTCTTT

J gene: TRBJ1-4
V gene: TRBV3-1
D gene: -
clone size: many
CDR3 protein: CASSQVAGKVSNEKLFF
CDR3 DNA: TGTGCCAGCAGCCAAGTAGCAGGGAAGGTGTCTAATGAAAAACTGTTTTTT

J gene: TRBJ2-1
V gene: TRBV24-1
D gene: TRBD2
clone size: -
CDR3 protein: CATSVAGDVFFNEQFF
CDR3 DNA: TGTGCCACCAGTGTAGCGGGAGATGTGTTTTTCAATGAGCAGTTCTTC

J gene: TRBJ2-7
V gene: TRBV18
D gene: -
clone size: many
CDR3 protein: CASSPPGTATAYEQYF
CDR3 DNA: TGTGCCAGCTCACCACCGGGGACGGCAACAGCCTACGAGCAGTACTTC

J gene: TRBJ2-7
V gene: TRBV9
D gene: TRBD2
clone size: few
CDR3 protein: CASSVGGTTYEQYF
CDR3 DNA: TGTGCCAGCAGCGTAGGCGGGACTACCTACGAGCAGTACTTC

J gene: TRBJ1-5
V gene: TRBV6-1
D gene: -
clone size: few
CDR3 protein: CASTGGWGQPQHF
CDR3 DNA: TGTGCCAGCACGGGGGGTTGGGGTCAGCCCCAGCATTTT

J gene: TRBJ2-3
V gene: TRBV27
D gene: -
clone size: few
CDR3 protein: CASSLGPAPGTDTQYF
CDR3 DNA: TGTGCCAGCAGTTTAGGCCCGGCCCCCGGCACAGATACGCAGTATTTT

J gene: TRBJ1-1
V gene: TRBV27
D gene: TRBD1
clone size: -
CDR3 protein: CASSFGQGKAFF
CDR3 DNA: TGTGCCAGCAGTTTCGGACAGGGGAAGGCTTTCTTT

J gene: TRBJ1-1
V gene: TRBV12-3/TRBV12-4
D gene: -
clone size: few
CDR3 protein: CASTLNPTTEAFF
CDR3 DNA: TGTGCCAGCACCCTCAACCCAACCACTGAAGCTTTCTTT

J gene: TRBJ2-5
V gene: TRBV11-3
D gene: -
clone size: -
CDR3 protein: CASSPQGFSQETQYF
CDR3 DNA: TGTGCCAGCAGCCCCCAGGGGTTTAGCCAAGAGACCCAGTACTTC

J gene: TRBJ2-1
V gene: TRBV12-3/TRBV12-4
D gene: TRBD2
clone size: many
CDR3 protein: CASTMTGTSGSAGEQFF
CDR3 DNA: TGTGCCAGCACCATGACCGGGACTAGCGGGAGTGCGGGGGAGCAGTTCTTC

J gene: TRBJ2-3
V gene: TRBV5-1
D gene: TRBD2
clone size: many
CDR3 protein: CASSLVASGGRMDTQYF
CDR3 DNA: TGCGCCAGCAGCTTGGTGGCTAGCGGGGGTCGTATGGATACGCAGTATTTT

J gene: TRBJ2-1
V gene: TRBV11-2
D gene: -
clone size: -
CDR3 protein: CASSFSPKENEQFF
CDR3 DNA: TGTGCCAGCAGCTTCAGCCCGAAAGAGAATGAGCAGTTCTTC

J gene: TRBJ2-1
V gene: TRBV27
D gene: TRBD1
clone size: few
CDR3 protein: CASSPTSKGAGSYNEQFF
CDR3 DNA: TGTGCCAGCAGTCCCACTTCCAAGGGGGCGGGCTCCTACAATGAGCAGTTCTTC

J gene: TRBJ1-5
V gene: TRBV2
D gene: -
clone size: many
CDR3 protein: CASSKRGAGQPQHF
CDR3 DNA: TGTGCCAGCAGTAAAAGAGGGGCGGGTCAGCCCCAGCATTTT

J gene: TRBJ2-1
V gene: TRBV20-1
D gene: TRBD2
clone size: many
CDR3 protein: CSARQPGLGSNEQFF
CDR3 DNA: TGCAGTGCAAGGCAGCCGGGACTAGGCTCCAATGAGCAGTTCTTC

J gene: TRBJ2-2
V gene: TRBV20-1
D gene: TRBD1
clone size: -
CDR3 protein: CSGRTGGTGELFF
CDR3 DNA: TGCAGTGGCCGGACAGGGGGCACCGGGGAGCTGTTTTTT

J gene: TRBJ1-6
V gene: TRBV6-2/TRBV6-3
D gene: TRBD1
clone size: -
CDR3 protein: CASGRGSPLHF
CDR3 DNA: TGTGCCAGCGGCAGGGGGTCACCCCTCCACTTT

J gene: TRBJ2-7
V gene: TRBV20-1
D gene: -
clone size: -
CDR3 protein: CSASGARTGEQYF
CDR3 DNA: TGCAGTGCTAGCGGGGCCAGGACGGGGGAGCAGTACTTC

J gene: TRBJ2-7
V gene: TRBV28
D gene: TRBD1
clone size: -
CDR3 protein: CASSLAQGALSEQYF
CDR3 DNA: TGTGCCAGCAGTTTAGCGCAGGGGGCGCTTAGCGAGCAGTACTTC

J gene: TRBJ1-5
V gene: TRBV28
D gene: -
clone size: many
CDR3 protein: CASNPHQGSQPQHF
CDR3 DNA: TGTGCCAGCAACCCCCACCAGGGAAGTCAGCCCCAGCATTTT

J gene: TRBJ2-7
V gene: TRBV19
D gene: TRBD1
clone size: -
CDR3 protein: CASSAGGLGEQYF
CDR3 DNA: TGTGCCAGTAGTGCAGGGGGCCTAGGGGAGCAGTACTTC

J gene: TRBJ2-7
V gene: TRBV20-1
D gene: TRBD2
clone size: -
CDR3 protein: CSARGLAGSYEQYF
CDR3 DNA: TGCAGTGCCCGGGGACTAGCGGGAAGCTACGAGCAGTACTTC

J gene: TRBJ1-3
V gene: TRBV5-1
D gene: TRBD1
clone size: few
CDR3 protein: CASRQGLSGNTIYF
CDR3 DNA: TGCGCCAGCCGACAGGGGCTTAGCGGAAACACCATATATTTT

J gene: TRBJ2-2
V gene: TRBV6-1
D gene: TRBD2
clone size: few
CDR3 protein: CASSSSGLAGAGELFF
CDR3 DNA: TGTGCCAGCAGTTCCTCCGGACTAGCGGGAGCCGGGGAGCTGTTTTTT

J gene: TRBJ1-4
V gene: TRBV28
D gene: TRBD1
clone size: -
CDR3 protein: CATGTGATNEKLFF
CDR3 DNA: TGTGCCACAGGGACAGGGGCAACTAATGAAAAACTGTTTTTT

J gene: TRBJ2-6
V gene: TRBV6-1
D gene: -
clone size: few
CDR3 protein: CASSQDSTGANVLTF
CDR3 DNA: TGTGCCAGCAGTCAAGACTCCACCGGGGCCAACGTCCTGACTTTC

J gene: TRBJ2-7
V gene: TRBV19
D gene: -
clone size: -
CDR3 protein: CASSYTVDLYEQYF
CDR3 DNA: TGTGCCAGTAGCTACACGGTTGACCTCTACGAGCAGTACTTC

J gene: TRBJ1-1
V gene: TRBV29-1
D gene: -
clone size: -
CDR3 protein: CSVGISVNTEAFF
CDR3 DNA: TGCAGCGTTGGGATTAGCGTGAACACTGAAGCTTTCTTT

J gene: TRBJ2-7
V gene: TRBV7-9
D gene: TRBD2
clone size: many
CDR3 protein: CASSLSSGALYEQYF
CDR3 DNA: TGTGCCAGCAGCTTATCTAGCGGGGCCCTCTACGAGCAGTACTTC

J gene: TRBJ2-7
V gene: TRBV7-2
D gene: -
clone size: -
CDR3 protein: CASSLVAVSYEQYF
CDR3 DNA: TGTGCCAGCAGCCTGGTAGCGGTATCCTACGAGCAGTACTTC

J gene: TRBJ2-7
V gene: TRBV15
D gene: TRBD2
clone size: -
CDR3 protein: CATSREETSAYEQYF
CDR3 DNA: TGTGCCACCAGCAGGGAAGAGACTAGCGCCTACGAGCAGTACTTC

J gene: TRBJ1-6
V gene: TRBV3-1
D gene: TRBD1
clone size: -
CDR3 protein: CASSYLQGAGSPLHF
CDR3 DNA: TGTGCCAGCAGCTACCTACAGGGGGCCGGTTCACCCCTCCACTTT

J gene: TRBJ2-7
V gene: TRBV25-1
D gene: TRBD2
clone size: -
CDR3 protein: CASSEYRQTSGRPRGYEQYF
CDR3 DNA: TGTGCCAGCAGTGAATATAGGCAGACTAGCGGGAGGCCGCGCGGCTACGAGCAGTACTTC